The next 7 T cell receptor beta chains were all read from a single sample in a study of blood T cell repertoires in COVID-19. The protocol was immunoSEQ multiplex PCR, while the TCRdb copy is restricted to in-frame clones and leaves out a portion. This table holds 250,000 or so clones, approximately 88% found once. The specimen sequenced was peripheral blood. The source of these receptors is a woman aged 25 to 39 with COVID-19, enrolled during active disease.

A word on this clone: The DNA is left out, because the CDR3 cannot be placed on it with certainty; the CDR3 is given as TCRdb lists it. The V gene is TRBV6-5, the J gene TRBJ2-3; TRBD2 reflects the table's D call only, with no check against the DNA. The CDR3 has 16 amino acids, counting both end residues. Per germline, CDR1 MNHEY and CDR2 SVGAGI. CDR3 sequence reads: CASSSSAVTSTDTQYF.

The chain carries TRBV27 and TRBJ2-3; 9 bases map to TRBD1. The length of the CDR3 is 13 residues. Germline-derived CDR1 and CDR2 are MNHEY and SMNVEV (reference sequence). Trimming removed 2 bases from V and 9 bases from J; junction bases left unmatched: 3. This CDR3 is CASSLTGQGTQYF. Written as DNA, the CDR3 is TGTGCCAGCAGTTTAACGGGACAGGGAACGCAGTATTTT.

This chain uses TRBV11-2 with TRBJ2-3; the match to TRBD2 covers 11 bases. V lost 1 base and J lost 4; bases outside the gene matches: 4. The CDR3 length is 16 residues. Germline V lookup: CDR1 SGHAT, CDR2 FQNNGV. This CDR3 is CASSLGLAGGPDTQYF. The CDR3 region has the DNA TGTGCCAGCAGCTTAGGGCTAGCGGGAGGCCCAGATACGCAGTATTTT.

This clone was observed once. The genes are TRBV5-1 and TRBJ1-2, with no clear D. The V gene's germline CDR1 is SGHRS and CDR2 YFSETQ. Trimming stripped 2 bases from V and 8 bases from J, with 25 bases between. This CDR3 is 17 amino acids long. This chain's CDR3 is CASSLRLGEFFAGGYTF. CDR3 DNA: TGCGCCAGCAGCTTAAGATTGGGCGAATTCTTCGCTGGGGGCTACACCTTC.

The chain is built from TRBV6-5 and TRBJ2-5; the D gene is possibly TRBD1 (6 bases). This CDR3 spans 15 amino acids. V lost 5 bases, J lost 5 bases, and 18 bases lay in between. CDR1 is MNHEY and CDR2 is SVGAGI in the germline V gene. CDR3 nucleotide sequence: TGTGCCAGCAGTCTTACGACAGGATTCCACGAGACCCAGTACTTC. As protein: CASSLTTGFHETQYF.

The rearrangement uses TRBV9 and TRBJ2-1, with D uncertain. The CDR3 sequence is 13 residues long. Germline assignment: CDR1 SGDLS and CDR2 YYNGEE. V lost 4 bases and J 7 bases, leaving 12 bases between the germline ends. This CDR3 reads CASSLTPWNEQFF. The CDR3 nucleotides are TGTGCCAGCAGCCTCACTCCATGGAATGAGCAGTTCTTC.

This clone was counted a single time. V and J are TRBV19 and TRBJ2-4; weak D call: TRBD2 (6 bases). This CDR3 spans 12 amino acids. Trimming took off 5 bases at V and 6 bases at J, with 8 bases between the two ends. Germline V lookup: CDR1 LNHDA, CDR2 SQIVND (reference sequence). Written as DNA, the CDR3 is TGTGCCAGTAGTTACGGGGGAAACATTCAGTACTTC. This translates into CASSYGGNIQYF.